This T cell receptor (beta chain) was observed in a study of blood T cell repertoires in COVID-19. This table comes from immunoSEQ multiplex PCR, and its TCRdb copy is limited to in-frame clones, with some not included. The profile covers 430,000 or so clones, with 85% to 90% appearing a single time and around 0.92% taken by the ten largest. The CDR3 is 15 residues long. V shed 2 bases and J 5 bases; nucleotides not matched to a gene: 5. The germline V gene encodes CDR1 SGHTA and CDR2 FQGNSA. This clonotype was obtained from a man aged 18-30 years with COVID-19, enrolled during active disease. The rearrangement links TRBV7-2 to TRBJ2-2; 7 positions match TRBD2. Sample: peripheral blood. The CDR3 loop reads CASSLNRGSTGELFF. The CDR3, as DNA: TGTGCCAGCAGCTTAAATCGCGGGAGTACCGGGGAGCTGTTTTTT.